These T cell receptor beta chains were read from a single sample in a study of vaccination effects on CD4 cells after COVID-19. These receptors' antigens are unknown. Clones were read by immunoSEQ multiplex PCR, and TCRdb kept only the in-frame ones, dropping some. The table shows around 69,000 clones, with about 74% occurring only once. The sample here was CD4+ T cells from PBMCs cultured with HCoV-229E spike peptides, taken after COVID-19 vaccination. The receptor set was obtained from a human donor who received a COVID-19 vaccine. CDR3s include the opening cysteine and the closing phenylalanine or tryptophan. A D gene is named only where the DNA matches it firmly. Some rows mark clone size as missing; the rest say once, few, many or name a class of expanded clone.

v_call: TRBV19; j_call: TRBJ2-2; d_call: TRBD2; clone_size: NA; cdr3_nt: TGTGCCAGTAGTATAGCGGGGGGTGTCACCGGGGAGCTGTTTTTT; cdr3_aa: CASSIAGGVTGELFF
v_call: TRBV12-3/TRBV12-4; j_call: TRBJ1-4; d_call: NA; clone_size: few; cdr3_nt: TGTGCCAGCAGTTTCCAGCCTGGAGAAAAACTGTTTTTT; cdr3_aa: CASSFQPGEKLFF
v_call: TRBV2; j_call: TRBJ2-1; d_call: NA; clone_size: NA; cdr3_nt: TGTGCCAGCATGTCCCTACAGGGACAAGAGCAGTTCTTC; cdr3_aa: CASMSLQGQEQFF
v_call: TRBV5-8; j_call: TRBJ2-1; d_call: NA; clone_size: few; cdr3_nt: TGTGCCAGCAGCTTGGGACTAGTTTCCCTCGAGCAGTTCTTC; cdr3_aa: CASSLGLVSLEQFF
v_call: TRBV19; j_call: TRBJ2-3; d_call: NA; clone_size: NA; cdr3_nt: TGTGCCAGTAGTATAGGCCCGGGGTATGGGTCGGATACGCAGTATTTT; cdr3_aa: CASSIGPGYGSDTQYF
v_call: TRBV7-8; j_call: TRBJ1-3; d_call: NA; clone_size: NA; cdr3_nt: TGTGCCAGCAGCTCACTTCGCGGAAACACCATATATTTT; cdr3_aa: CASSSLRGNTIYF
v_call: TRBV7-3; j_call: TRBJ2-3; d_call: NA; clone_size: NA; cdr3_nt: TGTGCCAGCAGCCCCCGACCTAGCACAGATACGCAGTATTTT; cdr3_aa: CASSPRPSTDTQYF
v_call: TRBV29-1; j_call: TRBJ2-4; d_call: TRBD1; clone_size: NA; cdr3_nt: TGCAGCGTTCAGGGACGGGACAGGAGAGAAAACATTCAGTACTTC; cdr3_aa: CSVQGRDRRENIQYF
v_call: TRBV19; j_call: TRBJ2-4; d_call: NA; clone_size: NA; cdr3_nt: TGTGCCAGTAGTATAGGTGAAAACATTCACCACTTC; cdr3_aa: CASSIGENIHHF
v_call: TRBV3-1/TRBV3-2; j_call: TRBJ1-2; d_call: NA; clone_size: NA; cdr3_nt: TGTGCCAGCAGCCAACGCGCGCTTGGCTACACCTTC; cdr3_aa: CASSQRALGYTF
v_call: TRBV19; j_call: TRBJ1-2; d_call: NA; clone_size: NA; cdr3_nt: TGTGCCAGTAGTATCAGGATTAACTATGGCTACACCTTC; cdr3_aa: CASSIRINYGYTF
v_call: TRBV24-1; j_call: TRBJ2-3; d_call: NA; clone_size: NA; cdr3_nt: TGTGCCACCAGTGAGGGGCGGGGAACTAGCACAGATACGCAGTATTTT; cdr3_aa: CATSEGRGTSTDTQYF
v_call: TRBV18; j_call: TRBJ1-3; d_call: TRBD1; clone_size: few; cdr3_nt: TGTGCCAGCTCACCGTTTTCTGGGACAGTTAATTCTGGAAACACCATATATTTT; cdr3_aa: CASSPFSGTVNSGNTIYF
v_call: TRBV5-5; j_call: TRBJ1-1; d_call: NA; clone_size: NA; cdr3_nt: TGTGCCAGCAGCCCATCCATTGCGAGCTGGAGCACTGAAGCTTTCTTT; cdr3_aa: CASSPSIASWSTEAFF
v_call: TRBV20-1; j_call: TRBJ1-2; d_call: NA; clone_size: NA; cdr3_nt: TGCAGTGCTAGTGTGGGGGCTAACTATGGCTACACCTTC; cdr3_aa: CSASVGANYGYTF
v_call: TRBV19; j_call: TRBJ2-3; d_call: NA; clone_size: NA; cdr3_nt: TGTGCCAGTAGTCCAGACTCAGCAGGGGCAGATACGCAGTATTTT; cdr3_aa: CASSPDSAGADTQYF
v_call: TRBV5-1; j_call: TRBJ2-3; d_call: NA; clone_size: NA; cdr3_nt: TGCGCCAGCAGCGCCGGGGCTAGCACAGATACGCAGTATTTT; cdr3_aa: CASSAGASTDTQYF
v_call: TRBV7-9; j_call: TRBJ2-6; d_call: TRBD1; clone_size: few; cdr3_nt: TGTGCCAGCAACCCCTCGGGACAGAGCCTCTCTGGGGCCAACGTCCTGACTTTC; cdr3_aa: CASNPSGQSLSGANVLTF
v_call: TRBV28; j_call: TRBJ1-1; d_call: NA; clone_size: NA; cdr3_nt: TGTGCCAGCAGCTTCCCCGGGGGTGACACTGAAGCTTTCTTT; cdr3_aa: CASSFPGGDTEAFF
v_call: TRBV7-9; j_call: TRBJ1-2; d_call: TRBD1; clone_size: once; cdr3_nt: TGTGCCAGCAGCTCCTATCCCGGGACAGGGTTATACGGTGGCTACACCTTC; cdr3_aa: CASSSYPGTGLYGGYTF
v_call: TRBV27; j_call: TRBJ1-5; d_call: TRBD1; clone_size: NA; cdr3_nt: TGTGCCAGCAGAGAGGGGGCTCGGTATCAGCCCCAGCATTTT; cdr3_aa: CASREGARYQPQHF
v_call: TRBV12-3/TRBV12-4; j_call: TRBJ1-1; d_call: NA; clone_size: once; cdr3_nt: TGTGCCAGCATGTCACAGGGGAACACTGAAGCTTTCTTT; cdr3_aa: CASMSQGNTEAFF
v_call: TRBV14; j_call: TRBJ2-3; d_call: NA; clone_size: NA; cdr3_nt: TGTGCCAGCAGCCTGGTGGGAACCACAGATACGCAGTATTTT; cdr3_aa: CASSLVGTTDTQYF
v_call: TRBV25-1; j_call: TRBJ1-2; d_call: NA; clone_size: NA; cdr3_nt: TGTGCCAGCACCCCATCTGGGGCAGGAGGTGGCTACACCTTC; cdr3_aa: CASTPSGAGGGYTF
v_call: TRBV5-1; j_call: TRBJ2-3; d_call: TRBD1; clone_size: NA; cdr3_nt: TGCGCCAGCAGCTTGGCCGTGACAGGGGGCGCAGATACGCAGTATTTT; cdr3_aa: CASSLAVTGGADTQYF
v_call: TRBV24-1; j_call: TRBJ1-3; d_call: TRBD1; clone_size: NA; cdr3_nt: TGTGCCACCAGTGATTCCGGGACAGGGGGAAACACCATATATTTT; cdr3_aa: CATSDSGTGGNTIYF
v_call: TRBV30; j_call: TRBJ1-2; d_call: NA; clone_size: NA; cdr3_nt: TGTGCCTGGAACGCCGGGCCCAACTATGGCTACACCTTC; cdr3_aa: CAWNAGPNYGYTF
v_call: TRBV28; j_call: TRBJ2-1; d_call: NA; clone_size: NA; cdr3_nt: TGTGCCAGCAGTCCCCACAGGGACTCCTACAATGAGCAGTTCTTC; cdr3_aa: CASSPHRDSYNEQFF
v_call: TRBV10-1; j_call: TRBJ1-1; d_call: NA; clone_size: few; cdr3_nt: TGCGCCAGCAGTGAGTCCAGAGAAGCCACTGAAGCTTTCTTT; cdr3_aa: CASSESREATEAFF
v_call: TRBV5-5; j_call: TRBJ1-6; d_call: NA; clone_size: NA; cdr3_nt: TGTGCCAGCAGCCTTCGGGCAGGGGAAGGTGTGAGTTCACCCCTCCACTTT; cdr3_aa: CASSLRAGEGVSSPLHF
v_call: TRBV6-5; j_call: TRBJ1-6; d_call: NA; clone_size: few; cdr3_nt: TGTGCCAGCAGCAAGAATCCCGACGGGCCCCTCCACTTT; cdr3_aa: CASSKNPDGPLHF
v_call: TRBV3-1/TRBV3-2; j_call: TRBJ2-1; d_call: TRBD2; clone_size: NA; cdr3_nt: TGTGCCAGCAGCCTTTTAGCGGGAAACTACAATGAGCAGTTCTTC; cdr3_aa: CASSLLAGNYNEQFF
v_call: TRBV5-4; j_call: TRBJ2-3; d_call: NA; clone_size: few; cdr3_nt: TGTGCCAGCAGCTTGAGTACAGGGAGCGGAGATACGCAGTATTTT; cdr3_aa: CASSLSTGSGDTQYF
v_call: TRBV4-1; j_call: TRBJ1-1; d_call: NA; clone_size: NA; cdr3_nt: TGCGCCAGCAGCCAAGGACCTACGGCCAGGGAAGCTTTCTTT; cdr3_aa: CASSQGPTAREAFF
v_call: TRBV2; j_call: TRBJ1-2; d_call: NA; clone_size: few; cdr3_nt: TGTGCCAGCAGGGGGACCGAAAGGGCTGGCTACACCTTC; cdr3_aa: CASRGTERAGYTF
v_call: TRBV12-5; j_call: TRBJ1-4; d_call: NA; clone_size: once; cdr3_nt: TGTGCTAGTGGTTTGGAAATCGAAAAACTGTTTTTT; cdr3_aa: CASGLEIEKLFF
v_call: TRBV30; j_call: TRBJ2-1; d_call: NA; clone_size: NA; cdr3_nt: TGTGCCTGGATAGGGTCCCCCGGGTCCTACAATGAGCAGTTCTTC; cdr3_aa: CAWIGSPGSYNEQFF
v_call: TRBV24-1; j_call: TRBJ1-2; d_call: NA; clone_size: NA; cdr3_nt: TGTGCCACCAGTGATTCAGGATTGGGGTACTATGGCTACACCTTC; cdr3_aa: CATSDSGLGYYGYTF
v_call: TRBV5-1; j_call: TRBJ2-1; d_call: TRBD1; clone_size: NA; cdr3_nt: TGCGCCAGCAGCAGCGACAGGGGGGAAAGGGGGAATTACAATGAGCAGTTCTTC; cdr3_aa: CASSSDRGERGNYNEQFF
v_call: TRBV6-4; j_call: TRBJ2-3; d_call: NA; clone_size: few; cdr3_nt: TGTGCCAGCATCCAAGGGGGGCCCAGGCAGTATTTT; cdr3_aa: CASIQGGPRQYF
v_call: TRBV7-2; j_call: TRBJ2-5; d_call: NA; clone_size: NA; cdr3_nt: TGTGCCAGCAGCCGTGGGGGGTTGGCAGGGGGAAGGCAAGAGACCCAGTACTTC; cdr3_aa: CASSRGGLAGGRQETQYF
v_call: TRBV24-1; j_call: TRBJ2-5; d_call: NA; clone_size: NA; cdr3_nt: TGTGCCACACAGGGGAGGGGGCAAGAGACCCAGTACTTC; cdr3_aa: CATQGRGQETQYF
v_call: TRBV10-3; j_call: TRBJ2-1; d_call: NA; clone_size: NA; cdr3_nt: TGTGCCATCAGTGATTCCAGAACAGAGAACAATGAGCAGTTCTTC; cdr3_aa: CAISDSRTENNEQFF
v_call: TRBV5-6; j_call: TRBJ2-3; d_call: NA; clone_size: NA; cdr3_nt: TGTGCCAGCAGCTTGGGCCGTAGCACAGATACGCAGTATTTT; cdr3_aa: CASSLGRSTDTQYF
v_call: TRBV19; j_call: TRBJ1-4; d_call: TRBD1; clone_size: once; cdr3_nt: TGTGCCAGTAGTATGCCCATTATTTCCGGACAGGGTGGGGGGTCTCGGAATGAAAAACTGTTTTTT; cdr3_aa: CASSMPIISGQGGGSRNEKLFF
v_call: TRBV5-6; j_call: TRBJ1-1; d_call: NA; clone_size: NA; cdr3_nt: TGTGCCAGCAGCTTGGGAAGTTCCGGGGGCGTAACTGAAGCTTTCTTT; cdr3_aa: CASSLGSSGGVTEAFF